A single sample is the source of the 30 T cell receptor beta chains below, sequenced in a study of cytomegalovirus exposure and HLA in healthy donors. In the PCR, 60 Vbeta and 13 Jbeta primers were used. The method was immunoSEQ multiplex PCR; TCRdb's version includes in-frame clones alone and lacks a portion of them. The sample includes about 130,000 clones, roughly 80% seen only once; the top ten take 3.3%. Sequencing input: PBMCs. The receptors come from a male donor in good health and CMV-seronegative.

The chain uses TRBV4-1 and TRBJ1-6; 10 bases agree with TRBD1. The CDR3 runs to 19 residues. In germline, CDR1 is MGHRA, CDR2 YSYEKL. Trimming took 0 bases from V and 7 from J; bases not matched to a gene: 12. CDR3 DNA sequence: TGCGCCAGCAGCCAAGATAGGACAGGGGGGCTGACAACGAATTCACCCCTCCACTTT. This codes for CASSQDRTGGLTTNSPLHF.

The V and J genes are TRBV28 and TRBJ1-1; 9 bases align to TRBD1. The germline V gene encodes CDR1 MDHEN and CDR2 SYDVKM. The CDR3 consists of 15 residues. After removal of 6 bases from V and 8 bases from J, the junction contained 13 bases not matched to a gene. This CDR3 reads CASSPPGQGVLEAFF. The CDR3 nucleotides read TGTGCCAGCAGCCCCCCGGGACAGGGAGTATTAGAAGCTTTCTTT.

This sequence joins TRBV30 and TRBJ2-3, with 9 bases aligning to TRBD2. V trimming: 7 bases; J trimming: 1 base; junction bases outside the gene matches: 3. There are 13 residues in the CDR3. Germline CDR1 is GTSNPN and CDR2 is SVGIG (reference sequence). The CDR3 sequence is CASERGGTDTQYF. Written as DNA, the CDR3 is TGTGCCTCCGAGCGGGGGGGCACAGATACGCAGTATTTT.

This chain joins TRBV19 and TRBJ2-2, with 8 bases fitting TRBD2. CDR1 and CDR2 from the germline V gene are LNHDA and SQIVND (reference sequence). CDR3 length: 15 residues. With V trimmed by 5 bases and J by 7 bases, 9 bases remained unmatched. CDR3 sequence (DNA): TGTGCCAGTAGTCCCGGGGTAGCGGGGTACGGGGAGCTGTTTTTT. The encoded protein is CASSPGVAGYGELFF.

V is TRBV5-1 and J is TRBJ1-3; D is undetermined. In germline, CDR1 is SGHRS, CDR2 YFSETQ. V lost 0 bases, J lost 4 bases, and 8 bases lay in between. The CDR3 is 14 amino acids. The CDR3 loop reads CASSLAGVGNTIYF. CDR3 nucleotides: TGCGCCAGCAGCTTGGCCGGGGTCGGAAACACCATATATTTT.

The rearrangement uses TRBV5-4 and TRBJ1-1; D is ambiguous. This CDR3 is 13 amino acids long. V was clipped by 0 bases and J by 0 bases, with 3 bases between them. Germline values: CDR1 SGHNT, CDR2 YYREEE (reference sequence). CDR3 sequence: CASSLDMNTEAFF. CDR3 DNA: TGTGCCAGCAGCTTGGACATGAACACTGAAGCTTTCTTT.

This clone was seen only a few times. A far larger clone is one base from this, pointing to a likely read error. V gene TRBV5-5 combines with J gene TRBJ2-1; D gene ambiguous. The CDR3 is 15 amino acids. V dropped 6 bases and J dropped 0 bases, with 13 bases sitting between them. Germline lookup yields CDR1 SGHKS and CDR2 YYEKEE (reference sequence). This CDR3 is CASTRTESSYNEQFF. The DNA for the CDR3 is TGTGCCAGCACCCGCACAGAGAGCTCCTACAATGAGCAGTTCTTC.

This chain joins TRBV7-9 and TRBJ1-1; 7 nucleotides agree with TRBD1. The germline CDR1 and CDR2 sequences are SEHNR and FQNEAQ (reference sequence). The junction had 6 bases not matched to a gene; V was cut back by 1 base and J by 1 base. This CDR3 has 16 residues. The CDR3 is CASSLGQGVRNTEAFF. DNA for the CDR3: TGTGCCAGCAGCTTAGGGCAGGGGGTGAGGAACACTGAAGCTTTCTTT.

The chain employs TRBV27 and TRBJ2-7; 8 bases align to TRBD2. V shed 4 bases and J 0 bases; nucleotides not matched to a gene: 8. From germline, CDR1 is MNHEY and CDR2 SMNVEV (reference sequence). This CDR3 contains 16 residues. CDR3 protein: CASSSWTSSSSYEQYF. In DNA, the CDR3 is TGTGCCAGCAGTTCTTGGACTAGCAGTAGCTCCTACGAGCAGTACTTC.

This clone turned up a few times. The rearrangement links TRBV6-5 to TRBJ2-1; weak D call: TRBD2 (5 bases). The CDR3 runs 16 residues. Trimming shortened V by 0 bases and J by 0 bases, and 9 bases separated the two germline ends. The V gene's germline CDR1 is MNHEY and CDR2 SVGAGI. The CDR3, as DNA: TGTGCCAGCAGTTACTCCCGGGGTAGCTCCTACAATGAGCAGTTCTTC. It codes for CASSYSRGSSYNEQFF.

CDR3 in DNA: TGTGCCAGCAGCCCTATGCAGGGTCTCCCCGAGCAGTACTTC. Translation: CASSPMQGLPEQYF. This rearrangement joins TRBV7-2 to TRBJ2-7; D possibly corresponds to TRBD1 (5 bases). Trimming shortened V by 5 bases and J by 6 bases, and 17 bases separated the two germline ends. Germline V gene data show CDR1 as SGHTA and CDR2 as FQGNSA. The CDR3 spans 14 residues.

The CDR3, as DNA: TGCGCCAGCAGCTTGGAGGGTTCGGGGGGCGTTGGCTACACCTTC. It codes for CASSLEGSGGVGYTF. This chain connects TRBV5-1 to TRBJ1-2, with D possibly matching TRBD1 (6 bases). Deletions cut 0 bases from V and 7 bases from J, with 16 bases between. Looked up from germline, CDR1 is SGHRS and CDR2 is YFSETQ. CDR3 length equals 15 residues.

The rearrangement joins TRBV10-3 to TRBJ1-2, with 7 bases that match TRBD1. This CDR3 is 14 amino acids long. Germline CDR1 reads ENHRY; CDR2 reads SYGVKD. Trimming took 6 bases from V and 7 from J; bases not matched to a gene: 11. CDR3 bases: TGTGCCATCAGCCCAGGGGGTAGGCTTTTTGGCTACACCTTC. It yields the protein CAISPGGRLFGYTF.

V is TRBV19 and J is TRBJ1-1; 8 bases are a match to TRBD1. This CDR3 contains 13 residues. The trim removed 6 bases at V and 4 bases at J, leaving 4 bases unmatched. The V gene's germline CDR1 is LNHDA and CDR2 SQIVND (reference sequence). The CDR3 reads CASRDTGGTEAFF. In DNA, the CDR3 is TGTGCCAGTAGAGACACAGGGGGCACTGAAGCTTTCTTT.

J is TRBJ1-5 and V is TRBV11-2, with TRBD1 matching over 7 bases. Trimming at V came to 5 bases and at J to 5 bases, leaving 9 bases not matched to a gene. The CDR3 is 15 amino acids. CDR1 and CDR2 from the germline V gene are SGHAT and FQNNGV. The CDR3 region is CASSPRQGADQPQHF. CDR3 nucleotide sequence: TGTGCCAGCAGCCCCCGACAGGGCGCCGATCAGCCCCAGCATTTT.

In this sample, this clone turned up once. The J gene is TRBJ2-1, the V gene TRBV7-9, with TRBD1 matching 7 bases. The V segment lost 6 bases and the J segment 3 bases; nucleotides outside the gene matches: 11. This CDR3 has 16 amino acids. Germline CDR1 is SEHNR and CDR2 is FQNEAQ (reference sequence). The CDR3 DNA follows: TGTGCCAGCAGTCAAGCAGGGGGATTCCTCTACAATGAGCAGTTCTTC. Its translation is CASSQAGGFLYNEQFF.

This rearrangement joins TRBV5-6 to TRBJ2-7, with D possibly matching TRBD2 (6 bases). Germline-derived CDR1 and CDR2 are SGHDT and YYEEEE. This CDR3 spans 12 amino acids. The V gene lost 3 bases and the J gene lost 5 bases, with 9 bases spanning the gap. The CDR3 nucleotides are TGTGCCAGCAGCTCGGGAGCGAACGAGCAGTACTTC. This sequence encodes CASSSGANEQYF.

This chain joins TRBV5-1 and TRBJ2-7; TRBD1 is a possible D gene (5 bases). The CDR3 is 14 amino acids. From germline, CDR1 is SGHRS and CDR2 YFSETQ. V lost 4 bases and J lost 3, with 14 bases in between. The CDR3 nucleotides are TGCGCCAGCAGCGCGGTCCAGGGCAACTACGAGCAGTACTTC. Translating it yields CASSAVQGNYEQYF.

The chain employs TRBV27 and TRBJ1-1; D possibly corresponds to TRBD1 (5 bases). Trimming took 8 bases from V and 1 from J, leaving 17 bases between them. The germline gives CDR1 MNHEY, CDR2 SMNVEV (reference sequence). The CDR3 runs 15 residues. As DNA, the CDR3 is TGTGCCAGCTCCGTAGGGACTGGAAAGAACACTGAAGCTTTCTTT. Amino acids: CASSVGTGKNTEAFF.

J is TRBJ2-5 and V is TRBV19; TRBD1 is a possible D gene (5 bases). The end of the DNA aligns better with TRBJ2-7, so the J call may be wrong. Per the germline V gene, CDR1 is LNHDA and CDR2 is SQIVND (reference sequence). The CDR3 covers 12 residues. CDR3 DNA sequence: TGTGCCAGTAGTAGCCTGACAGACGAGCAGTACTTC. Its translation: CASSSLTDEQYF.

The chain has TRBV28 and TRBJ2-7; 7 bases map to TRBD1. This CDR3 contains 15 residues. The V gene's germline CDR1 is MDHEN and CDR2 SYDVKM. Unmatched junction bases numbered 10, after V lost 3 bases and J lost 5 bases. As DNA, the CDR3 is TGTGCCAGCAGTTTCCTAGCCAGGGGGAGCCACGAGCAGTACTTC. The encoded protein is CASSFLARGSHEQYF.

This CDR3 is CASSQDRSSYEQYF. CDR3 nucleotides: TGTGCCAGCTCCCAAGACAGAAGCTCCTACGAGCAGTACTTC. The J gene is TRBJ2-7, the V gene TRBV18; D is possibly TRBD1 (5 bases). CDR3 length equals 14 residues. Trimming took 6 bases from V and 0 from J, leaving 12 bases between them. Germline CDR1 and CDR2: KGHSH and LQKENI. The variable domain in full, completed from reference TRBV18 and TRBJ2-7, reads NAGVMQNPRHLVRRRGQEARLRCSPMKGHSHVYWYRQLPEEGLKFMVYLQKENIIDESGMPKERFSAEFPKEGPSILRIQQVVRGDSAAYFCASSQDRSSYEQYFGPGTRLTVT.

The chain recombines TRBV18 with TRBJ2-7; 11 bases are shared with TRBD1. This CDR3 has 15 residues. CDR1 and CDR2 from the germline V gene are KGHSH and LQKENI. The trim removed 2 bases at V and 2 bases at J, leaving 2 bases unmatched. The CDR3 DNA is TGTGCCAGCTCACCAACGGGACAGGGGGCCTACGAGCAGTACTTC. It encodes CASSPTGQGAYEQYF. Together with reference TRBV18 and TRBJ2-7, the CDR3 gives the full variable domain: NAGVMQNPRHLVRRRGQEARLRCSPMKGHSHVYWYRQLPEEGLKFMVYLQKENIIDESGMPKERFSAEFPKEGPSILRIQQVVRGDSAAYFCASSPTGQGAYEQYFGPGTRLTVT.

The chain combines TRBV7-2 with TRBJ2-7; D might be TRBD2 (6 bases). The germline V gene encodes CDR1 SGHTA and CDR2 FQGNSA. The CDR3 contains 14 residues. The V and J ends lost 4 bases and 6 bases respectively, with 16 bases between them. The CDR3 sequence: CASSYITLGGEQYF. The CDR3 DNA reads as TGTGCCAGCAGCTATATAACATTGGGGGGCGAGCAGTACTTC.

V and J are TRBV30 and TRBJ2-1; weak D call: TRBD2 (6 bases). CDR3 length: 12 residues. Deletions cut 3 bases from V and 9 bases from J, with 12 bases between. The germline V gene has CDR1 GTSNPN and CDR2 SVGIG (reference sequence). CDR3 loop: CAWSPSAGEQFF. The CDR3 DNA reads as TGTGCCTGGAGCCCTAGCGCCGGTGAGCAGTTCTTC.

The CDR3 bases are TGTGCCAGCAGTTACCTACTAGCGGGAATCCCCGAGCAGTACTTC. This encodes CASSYLLAGIPEQYF. This chain connects TRBV6-5 to TRBJ2-7; the match to TRBD2 covers 10 bases. After removal of 2 bases from V and 6 bases from J, the junction contained 7 bases not matched to a gene. The CDR3 has 15 amino acids. Germline lookup yields CDR1 MNHEY and CDR2 SVGAGI.

The rearrangement uses TRBV19 and TRBJ2-3; no firm D call. Germline V lookup: CDR1 LNHDA, CDR2 SQIVND (reference sequence). This CDR3 spans 16 amino acids. V was cut by 0 bases and J by 3 bases, with 13 bases left in between. Here the CDR3 DNA reads TGTGCCAGTAGTATAGATGCAGGTCTTGGGACAGATACGCAGTATTTT. Translated: CASSIDAGLGTDTQYF.

This clone has only a few counts. The chain uses TRBV5-4 and TRBJ1-2, with D tentatively TRBD1 (6 bases). This CDR3 is 12 amino acids long. V lost 3 bases, J lost 6 bases, and 9 bases lay in between. The germline gives CDR1 SGHNT, CDR2 YYREEE (reference sequence). Here the CDR3 DNA reads TGTGCCAGCAGCTGGAACAGGGATGGCTACACCTTC. Its translation is CASSWNRDGYTF.

V and J are TRBV11-3 and TRBJ2-2, with 8 bases matching TRBD2. Per the germline V gene, CDR1 is SGHNT and CDR2 is YENEEA. V lost 1 base to trimming and J lost 6 bases; unmatched junction nucleotides: 10. There are 17 residues in the CDR3. The CDR3 bases are TGTGCCAGCAGCTTAGGGGTGCTAGCGGGTCCCGCCGGGGAGCTGTTTTTT. Translation: CASSLGVLAGPAGELFF.

The V and J genes are TRBV2 and TRBJ2-7, with 9 bases aligning to TRBD1. Per germline, CDR1 SNHLY and CDR2 FYNNEI. The CDR3 totals 13 residues. The V and J ends lost 6 bases and 3 bases, in that order; junction bases with no gene match: 3. CDR3 DNA: TGTGCCAGCAGAATGACAGGGGGCTACGAGCAGTACTTC. Translated: CASRMTGGYEQYF.